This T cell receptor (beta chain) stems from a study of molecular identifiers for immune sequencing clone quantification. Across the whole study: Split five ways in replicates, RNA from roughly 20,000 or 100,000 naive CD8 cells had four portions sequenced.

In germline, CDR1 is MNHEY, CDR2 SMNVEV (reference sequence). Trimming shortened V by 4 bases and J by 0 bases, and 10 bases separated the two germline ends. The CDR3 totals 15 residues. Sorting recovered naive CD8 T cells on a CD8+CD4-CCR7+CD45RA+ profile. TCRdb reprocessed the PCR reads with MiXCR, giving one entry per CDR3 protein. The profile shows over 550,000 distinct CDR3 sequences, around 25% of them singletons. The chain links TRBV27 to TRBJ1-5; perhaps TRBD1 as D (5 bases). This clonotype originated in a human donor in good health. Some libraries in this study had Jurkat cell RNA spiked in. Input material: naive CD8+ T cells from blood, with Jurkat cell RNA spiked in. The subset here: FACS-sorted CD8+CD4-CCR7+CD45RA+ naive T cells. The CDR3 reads CASSSPRDSNQPQHF. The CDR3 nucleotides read TGTGCCAGCAGTTCTCCCAGGGATAGCAATCAGCCCCAGCATTTT.